This T cell receptor beta chain was captured in a study of blood T cell repertoires in COVID-19. Assay used: immunoSEQ multiplex PCR; TCRdb lists only in-frame clones, some missing. The table shows about 55,000 clones, with 80% to 90% occurring only once. Germline assignment: CDR1 LNHDA and CDR2 SQIVND (reference sequence). V shed 5 bases and J 5 bases; nucleotides not matched to a gene: 7. This CDR3 contains 14 residues. The chain uses TRBV19 and TRBJ2-7, with 9 bases matching TRBD2. This sequence originates from a man in his sixties with acute or convalescent COVID-19. The sample comprised peripheral blood. The CDR3 here is CASSLGLATDEQYF. CDR3 sequence (DNA): TGTGCCAGTAGTCTCGGACTAGCGACCGACGAGCAGTACTTC.